This T cell receptor (beta chain) was identified during a study of shared clonotypes between healthy human individuals. TCRdb's copy holds only in-frame clones and misses some; the assay was immunoSEQ multiplex PCR. The sample gives 2.3 million or so clones, approximately 95% of which show up once; approximately 0.4% is in the top ten. General study findings and limits: Generally, naive subsets (rather than memory subsets) showed larger estimated richness.

On this clone itself: What it binds is not known.

Germline loops: CDR1 SGHRS, CDR2 YFSETQ. This CDR3 has 16 amino acids. V lost 1 base, J lost 2 bases, and 6 bases stayed unmatched. The chain links TRBV5-1 to TRBJ2-3, with 8 positions matching TRBD1. Sequencing input: naive CD4+ T cells from PBMCs. Stated subset: CD45RA+ positively selected. This clonotype was sampled from a man aged 18 to 29 in good health. Some clones in this sample may be carry-over from other donors' samples. CDR3 DNA: TGCGCCAGCAGCTTGAGGACAGGGACGGCCACAGATACGCAGTATTTT. It yields the protein CASSLRTGTATDTQYF.